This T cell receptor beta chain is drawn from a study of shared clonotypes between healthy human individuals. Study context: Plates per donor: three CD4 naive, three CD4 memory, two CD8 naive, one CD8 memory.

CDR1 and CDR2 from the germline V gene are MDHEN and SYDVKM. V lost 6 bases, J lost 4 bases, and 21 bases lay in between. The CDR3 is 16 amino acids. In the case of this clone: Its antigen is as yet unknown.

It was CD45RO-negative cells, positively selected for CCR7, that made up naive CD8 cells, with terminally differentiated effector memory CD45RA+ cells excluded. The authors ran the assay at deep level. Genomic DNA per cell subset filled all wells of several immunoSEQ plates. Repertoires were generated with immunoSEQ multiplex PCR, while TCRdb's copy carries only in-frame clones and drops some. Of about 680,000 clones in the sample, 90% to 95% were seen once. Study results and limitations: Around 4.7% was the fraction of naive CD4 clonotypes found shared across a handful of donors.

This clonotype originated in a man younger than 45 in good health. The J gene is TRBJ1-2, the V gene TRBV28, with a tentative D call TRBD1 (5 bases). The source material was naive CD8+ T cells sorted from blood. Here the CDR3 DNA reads TGTGCCAGCAGCCGGCCCCGCTCCGGACAAGCCTATGGCTACACCTTC. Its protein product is CASSRPRSGQAYGYTF.